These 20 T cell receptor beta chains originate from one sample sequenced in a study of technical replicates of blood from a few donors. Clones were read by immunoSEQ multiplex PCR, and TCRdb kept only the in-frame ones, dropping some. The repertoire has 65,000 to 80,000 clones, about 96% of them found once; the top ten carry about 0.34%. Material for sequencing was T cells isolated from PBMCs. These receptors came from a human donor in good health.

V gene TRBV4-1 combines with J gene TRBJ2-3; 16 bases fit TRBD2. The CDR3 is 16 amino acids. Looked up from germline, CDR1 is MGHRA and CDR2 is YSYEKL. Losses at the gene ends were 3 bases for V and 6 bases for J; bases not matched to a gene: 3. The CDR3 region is CASSQGTSGRADTQYF. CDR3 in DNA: TGCGCCAGCAGCCAGGGGACTAGCGGGAGGGCCGATACGCAGTATTTT.

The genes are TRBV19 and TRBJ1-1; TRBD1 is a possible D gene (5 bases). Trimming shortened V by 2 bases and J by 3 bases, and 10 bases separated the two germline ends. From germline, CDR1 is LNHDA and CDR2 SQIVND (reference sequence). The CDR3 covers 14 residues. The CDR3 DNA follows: TGTGCCAGTAGTATAAGGGGAAGGGACACTGAAGCTTTCTTT. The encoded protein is CASSIRGRDTEAFF. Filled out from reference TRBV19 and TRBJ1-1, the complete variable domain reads DGGITQSPKYLFRKEGQNVTLSCEQNLNHDAMYWYRQDPGQGLRLIYYSQIVNDFQKGDIAEGYSVSREKKESFPLTVTSAQKNPTAFYLCASSIRGRDTEAFFGQGTRLTVV.

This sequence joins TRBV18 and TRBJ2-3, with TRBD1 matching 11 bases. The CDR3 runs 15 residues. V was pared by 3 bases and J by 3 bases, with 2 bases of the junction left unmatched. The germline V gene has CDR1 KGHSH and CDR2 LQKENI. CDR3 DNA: TGTGCCAGCTCACCGGACAGGGGGCTTACAGATACGCAGTATTTT. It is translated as CASSPDRGLTDTQYF.

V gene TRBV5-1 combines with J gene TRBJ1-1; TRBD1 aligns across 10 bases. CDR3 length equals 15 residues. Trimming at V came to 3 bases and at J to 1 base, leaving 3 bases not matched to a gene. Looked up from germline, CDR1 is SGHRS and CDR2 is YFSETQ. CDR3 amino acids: CASSSRTGGNTEAFF. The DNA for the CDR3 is TGCGCCAGCAGCTCGAGGACAGGGGGGAACACTGAAGCTTTCTTT.

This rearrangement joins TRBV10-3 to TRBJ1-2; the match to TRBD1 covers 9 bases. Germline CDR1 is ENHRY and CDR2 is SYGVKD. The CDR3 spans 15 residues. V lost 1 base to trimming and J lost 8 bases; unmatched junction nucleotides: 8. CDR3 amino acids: CAISEFPGQGRGYTF. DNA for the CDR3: TGTGCCATCAGTGAGTTTCCGGGACAGGGAAGGGGCTACACCTTC.

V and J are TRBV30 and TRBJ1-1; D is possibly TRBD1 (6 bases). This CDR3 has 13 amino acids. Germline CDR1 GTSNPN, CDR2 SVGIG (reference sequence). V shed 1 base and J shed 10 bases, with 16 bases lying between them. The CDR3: CAWSAYRDSTAFF. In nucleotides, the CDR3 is TGTGCCTGGAGTGCCTACAGGGATTCTACAGCTTTCTTT.

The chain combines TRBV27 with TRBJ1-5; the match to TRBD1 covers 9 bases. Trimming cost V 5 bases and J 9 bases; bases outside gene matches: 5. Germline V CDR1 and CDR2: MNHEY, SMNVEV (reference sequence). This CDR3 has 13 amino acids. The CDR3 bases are TGTGCCAGCAGTCCCGGGACAGGGCTGCCCCAGCATTTT. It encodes CASSPGTGLPQHF.

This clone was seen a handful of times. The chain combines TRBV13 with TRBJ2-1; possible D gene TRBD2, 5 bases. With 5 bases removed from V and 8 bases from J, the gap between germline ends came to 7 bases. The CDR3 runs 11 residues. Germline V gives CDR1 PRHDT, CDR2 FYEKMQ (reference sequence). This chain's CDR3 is CASSADYEQFF. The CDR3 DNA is TGTGCCAGCAGCGCGGACTATGAGCAGTTCTTC.

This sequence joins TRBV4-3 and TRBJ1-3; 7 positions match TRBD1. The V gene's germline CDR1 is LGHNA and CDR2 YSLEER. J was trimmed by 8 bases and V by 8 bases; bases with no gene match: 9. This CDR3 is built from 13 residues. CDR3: CASQGQKGDTIYF. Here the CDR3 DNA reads TGCGCCAGCCAGGGACAGAAGGGGGACACCATATATTTT.

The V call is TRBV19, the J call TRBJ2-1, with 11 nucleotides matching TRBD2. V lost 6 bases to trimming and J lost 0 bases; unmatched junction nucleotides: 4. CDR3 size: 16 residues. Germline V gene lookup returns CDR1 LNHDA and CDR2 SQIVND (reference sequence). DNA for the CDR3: TGTGCCAGTAGGGCTAGCGGGGGGAGCTCCTACAATGAGCAGTTCTTC. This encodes CASRASGGSSYNEQFF. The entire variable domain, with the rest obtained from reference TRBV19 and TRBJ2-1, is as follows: DGGITQSPKYLFRKEGQNVTLSCEQNLNHDAMYWYRQDPGQGLRLIYYSQIVNDFQKGDIAEGYSVSREKKESFPLTVTSAQKNPTAFYLCASRASGGSSYNEQFFGPGTRLTVL.

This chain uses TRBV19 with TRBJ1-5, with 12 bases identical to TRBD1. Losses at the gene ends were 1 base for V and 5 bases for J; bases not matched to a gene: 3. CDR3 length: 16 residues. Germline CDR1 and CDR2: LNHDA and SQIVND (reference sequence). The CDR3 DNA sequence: TGTGCCAGTAGTATAGTTGGGGACAGGGGGCATCAGCCCCAGCATTTT. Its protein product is CASSIVGDRGHQPQHF.

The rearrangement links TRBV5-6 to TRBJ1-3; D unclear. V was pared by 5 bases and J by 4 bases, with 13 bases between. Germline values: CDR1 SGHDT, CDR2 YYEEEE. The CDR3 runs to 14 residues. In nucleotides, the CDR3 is TGTGCCAGCAGTCCGGGATCCTCGGGAAACACCATATATTTT. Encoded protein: CASSPGSSGNTIYF.

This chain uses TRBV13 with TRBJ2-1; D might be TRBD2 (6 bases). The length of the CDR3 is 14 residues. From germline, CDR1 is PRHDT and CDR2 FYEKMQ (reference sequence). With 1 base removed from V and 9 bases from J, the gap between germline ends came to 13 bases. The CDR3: CASSLVRDPGEQFF. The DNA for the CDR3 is TGTGCCAGCAGCTTAGTGCGGGACCCGGGTGAGCAGTTCTTC.

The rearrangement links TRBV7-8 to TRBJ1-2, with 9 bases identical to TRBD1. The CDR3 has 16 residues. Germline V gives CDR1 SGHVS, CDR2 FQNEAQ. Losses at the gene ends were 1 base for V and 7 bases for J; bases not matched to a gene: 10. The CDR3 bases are TGTGCCAGCAGCTTAGAGAATATGGGACAGGGAATTGGCTACACCTTC. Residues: CASSLENMGQGIGYTF.

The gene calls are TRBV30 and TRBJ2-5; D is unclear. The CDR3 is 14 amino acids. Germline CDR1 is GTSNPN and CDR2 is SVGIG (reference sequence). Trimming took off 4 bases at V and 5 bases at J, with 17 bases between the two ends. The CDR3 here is CAWTLRYSSETQYF. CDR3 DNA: TGTGCCTGGACCCTACGTTATTCCTCTGAGACCCAGTACTTC.

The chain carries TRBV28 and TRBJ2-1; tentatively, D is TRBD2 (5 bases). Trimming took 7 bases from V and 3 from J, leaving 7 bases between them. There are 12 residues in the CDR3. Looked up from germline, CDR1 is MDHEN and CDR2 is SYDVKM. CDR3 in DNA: TGTGCCAGCATCGGGGACTACAATGAGCAGTTCTTC. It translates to CASIGDYNEQFF.

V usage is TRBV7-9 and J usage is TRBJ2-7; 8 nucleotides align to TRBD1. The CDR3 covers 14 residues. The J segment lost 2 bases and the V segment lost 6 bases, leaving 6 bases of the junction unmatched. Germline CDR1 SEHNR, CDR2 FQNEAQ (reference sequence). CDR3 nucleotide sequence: TGTGCCAGCAGAGGGGACAGGCGCACCTACGAGCAGTACTTC. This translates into CASRGDRRTYEQYF.

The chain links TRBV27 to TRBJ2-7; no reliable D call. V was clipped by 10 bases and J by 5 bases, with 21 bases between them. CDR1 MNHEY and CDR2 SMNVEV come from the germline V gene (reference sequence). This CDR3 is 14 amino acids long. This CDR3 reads CATAPFVGDHEQYF. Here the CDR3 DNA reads TGTGCCACCGCCCCCTTCGTGGGCGACCACGAGCAGTACTTC.

The CDR3 bases are TGTGCCAGCAGTAATGCTGCAGGGGACTACGAGCAGTACTTC. This sequence encodes CASSNAAGDYEQYF. The V call is TRBV28, the J call TRBJ2-7, with D possibly TRBD1 on 6 matching bases. This CDR3 comprises 14 residues. Germline V CDR1 and CDR2: MDHEN, SYDVKM. V was pared by 5 bases and J by 3 bases, with 14 bases between.

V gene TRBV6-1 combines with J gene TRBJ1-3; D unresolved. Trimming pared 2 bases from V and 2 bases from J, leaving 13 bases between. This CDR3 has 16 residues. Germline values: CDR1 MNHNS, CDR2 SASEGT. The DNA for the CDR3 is TGTGCCAGCAGTGAAACCGGGTGGAGGACTGGAAACACCATATATTTT. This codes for CASSETGWRTGNTIYF.